These T cell receptor beta chains were read from a single sample in a study of cytomegalovirus exposure and HLA in healthy donors. Profiled with immunoSEQ multiplex PCR; TCRdb holds only in-frame clones, not every one. Of about 200,000 clones in the sample, 65% to 90% were seen once. Sequencing input: PBMCs. All receptors derive from a girl between 5 and 17 years old in good health and CMV-seronegative. Both conserved end residues are part of each CDR3.

J gene | V gene | CDR3 protein
TRBJ2-5 | TRBV7-7 | CASSLFRGETQYF
TRBJ2-1 | TRBV27 | CASSFGDRNYNEQFF
TRBJ2-3 | TRBV9 | CASSRTGKSTDTQYF
TRBJ2-7 | TRBV7-9 | CASSRGGTTPYEQYF
TRBJ2-2 | TRBV7-2 | CASSSPGRTSGGTGELFF
TRBJ2-1 | TRBV14 | CASSQDDNRGWGQFF
TRBJ2-2 | TRBV12-5 | CASGLGLAGTTTGELFF
TRBJ1-2 | TRBV29-1 | CSVGIGYTF
TRBJ1-2 | TRBV6-6 | CASSYDIRGPGYTF
TRBJ2-4 | TRBV4-1 | CASSQDLVAGGVGNIQYF
TRBJ2-3 | TRBV4-1 | CASSQGAGGPVTQYF
TRBJ2-1 | TRBV7-9 | CASSFRLAGVEEQFF
TRBJ1-4 | TRBV4-1 | CASSQDRQGPNEKLFF